This note documents a single T cell receptor (beta chain) sequence. Its target is not known. With 3 bases removed from V and 10 bases from J, the gap between germline ends came to 15 bases. The CDR3 sequence is 14 residues long. CDR1 is LNHNV and CDR2 is YYDKDF in the germline V gene (reference sequence). These data originate in a study of STAT5B mutations in CD4+ large granular lymphocyte leukemia. Study results and limitations: 8/27 top patient clones versus 2/35 control clones were TRBV06-family. The CD4+ versus CD8+ T-LGLL clonality difference may reflect limited sample size.

The repertoire was sequenced with immunoSEQ multiplex PCR; TCRdb's copy has only in-frame clones and lacks some. In the table there are roughly 24,000 clones, about three quarters of which are singletons. Control samples were healthy donors' buffy coats. This receptor was taken from a human donor in good health. The chain links TRBV15 to TRBJ1-4, with D uncertain. The sequencing sample was made of CD4+ T cells from blood buffy coats. The DNA of the CDR3 is TGTGCCACCAGCAGGGCCGTTGAGGGAAGAAAACTGTTTTTT. Translating gives CATSRAVEGRKLFF.